This paragraph covers one TCR beta chain sequence. This specimen belongs to a study of blood T cell repertoires in COVID-19. Study in general: Italy, Spain and the United States were the sources of the convalescent and acute COVID-19 samples. PBMCs, B-cell-depleted T cells, or T cells were the source of the cDNA or gDNA that made up the material.

This CDR3 is 17 amino acids long. V shed 4 bases and J 5 bases; nucleotides not matched to a gene: 12. Germline assignment: CDR1 SGHRS and CDR2 YFSETQ. Source study methods: Using reference gene primer amplification, nucleated cell counts were estimated. Assay: immunoSEQ multiplex PCR; the TCRdb copy retains only in-frame clones and omits some. V, J and clone size were drawn from that table, and D and trimming were deduced from the DNA. The table includes over 200,000 clones, roughly 88% detected once. The material sequenced was peripheral blood. This TCR came from a man aged 35 to 55 with acute or convalescent COVID-19. The chain links TRBV5-1 to TRBJ2-1; TRBD2 matches 10 bases. The CDR3 DNA sequence: TGCGCCAGCAGCACTCCGGGACTAGCGAGGGGTGACAATGAGCAGTTCTTC. It encodes CASSTPGLARGDNEQFF.